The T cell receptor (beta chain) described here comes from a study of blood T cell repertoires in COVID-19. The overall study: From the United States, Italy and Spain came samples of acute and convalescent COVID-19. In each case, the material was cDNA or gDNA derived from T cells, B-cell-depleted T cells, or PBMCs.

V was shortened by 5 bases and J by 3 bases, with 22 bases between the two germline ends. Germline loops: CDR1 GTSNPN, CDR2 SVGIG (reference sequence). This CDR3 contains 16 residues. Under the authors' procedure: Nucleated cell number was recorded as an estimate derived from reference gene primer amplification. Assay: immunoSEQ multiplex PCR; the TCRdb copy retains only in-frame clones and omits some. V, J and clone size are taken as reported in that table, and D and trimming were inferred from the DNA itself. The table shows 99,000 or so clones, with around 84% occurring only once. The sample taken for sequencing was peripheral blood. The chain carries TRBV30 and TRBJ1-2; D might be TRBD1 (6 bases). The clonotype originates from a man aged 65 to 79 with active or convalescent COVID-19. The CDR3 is CAWHFPGTTPDYGYTF. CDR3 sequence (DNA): TGTGCCTGGCACTTCCCCGGGACAACTCCCGACTATGGCTACACCTTC.